Below are 19 T cell receptor beta chains sequenced from a single sample in a study of regulatory T cells in long-lasting Graves disease. CDR3-region Arm-PCR and iRepertoire HTBI primers produced the TCR beta libraries. From the multiplex PCR reads, TCRdb called clonotypes with MiXCR, one entry per CDR3 protein. The sample has 530,000 or so distinct CDR3 sequences; roughly 16% are singletons. As to time point: newly diagnosed GD, antithyroid drugs for less than 3 months. PBMCs were the source of the RNA used for TCR sequencing. These same data were also listed under a study on T cells in Graves' hyperthyroidism and ophthalmopathy.

The input for sequencing was peripheral blood mononuclear cells (PBMCs), taken at new diagnosis, from a patient treated with antithyroid drugs. Receptors originate from a man between 18 and 29 years old with Graves disease.

The CDR3 here is CASSYSSGDIYYGYTF. Written as DNA, the CDR3 is TGTGCCAGCAGTTACTCGAGTGGGGATATCTACTATGGCTACACCTTC. The V and J genes are TRBV6-5 and TRBJ1-2; D not resolved. The CDR3 totals 16 residues. CDR1 MNHEY and CDR2 SVGAGI come from the germline V gene. V lost 0 bases and J 3 bases, leaving 14 bases between the germline ends.

V gene TRBV15 combines with J gene TRBJ2-1; 8 nucleotides match TRBD1. Looked up from germline, CDR1 is LNHNV and CDR2 is YYDKDF (reference sequence). The CDR3 runs 15 residues. V trimming: 2 bases; J trimming: 3 bases; junction bases outside the gene matches: 3. In nucleotides, the CDR3 is TGTGCCACCAGCAGACAGGGGACAGGCTACAATGAGCAGTTCTTC. This gives the protein CATSRQGTGYNEQFF.

The J gene is TRBJ2-1, the V gene TRBV19, with 10 bases identical to TRBD2. V dropped 3 bases and J dropped 8; count of bases not matched to a gene: 16. CDR3 length: 18 residues. Germline lookup yields CDR1 LNHDA and CDR2 SQIVND (reference sequence). The chain's CDR3 is CASSIWSVAGGEGYEQFF. DNA for the CDR3: TGTGCCAGTAGTATTTGGTCGGTAGCGGGAGGAGAAGGCTATGAGCAGTTCTTC.

This clonotype was detected ten times or more. J is TRBJ2-5 and V is TRBV7-9; perhaps D is TRBD1 or TRBD2 (5 bases each). CDR1 and CDR2 from the germline V gene are SEHNR and FQNEAQ (reference sequence). This CDR3 is 15 amino acids long. Trimming shortened V by 4 bases and J by 7 bases, and 19 bases separated the two germline ends. CDR3 sequence: CASSSEQGDIGTQYF. CDR3 sequence (DNA): TGTGCCAGCAGCTCAGAGCAGGGAGATATCGGGACCCAGTACTTC.

This clonotype was counted between two and nine times. The J gene is TRBJ2-7, the V gene TRBV29-1; 8 nucleotides line up with TRBD1. The CDR3 totals 12 residues. The trim removed 6 bases at V and 5 bases at J, leaving 6 bases unmatched. Germline V gives CDR1 SQVTM, CDR2 ANQGSEA. This CDR3 reads CSVEGQVDEQYF. The CDR3, as DNA: TGCAGCGTGGAGGGACAGGTGGACGAGCAGTACTTC.

This clonotype was recorded at least ten times. CDR3 sequence reads: CASSLSMSSEAFF. The CDR3 DNA sequence: TGTGCCAGCAGTTTATCGATGAGCAGCGAAGCTTTCTTT. The chain joins TRBV27 to TRBJ1-1; D is unresolved. Trimming took 0 bases from V and 8 from J, leaving 10 bases between them. This CDR3 region has 13 residues. Germline V CDR1 and CDR2: MNHEY, SMNVEV (reference sequence).

This clonotype was counted ten times or more. The V gene is TRBV28, the J gene TRBJ1-5, with TRBD1 matching over 7 bases. The junction had 4 bases not matched to a gene; V was cut back by 3 bases and J by 5 bases. The CDR3 extends over 14 amino acids. Per germline, CDR1 MDHEN and CDR2 SYDVKM. The CDR3 here is CASSFGQVYQPQHF. In DNA form, the CDR3 reads TGTGCCAGCAGTTTTGGACAGGTTTATCAGCCCCAGCATTTT.

This clonotype occurred many times. The chain has TRBV7-9 and TRBJ2-3; 11 nucleotides align to TRBD2. Germline V gives CDR1 SEHNR, CDR2 FQNEAQ (reference sequence). After removal of 5 bases from V and 5 bases from J, the junction contained 9 bases not matched to a gene. The CDR3 is 16 amino acids. CDR3 protein: CASSPRGLAVRDTQYF. CDR3 in DNA: TGTGCCAGCAGCCCACGGGGACTAGCGGTCCGAGATACGCAGTATTTT.

Here the CDR3 reads CASSLSLSDEQFF. For the CDR3, the DNA is TGTGCCAGCAGTTTATCTTTGAGCGATGAGCAGTTCTTC. The genes are TRBV12-3 or TRBV12-4 and TRBJ2-1; D not certain. This CDR3 spans 13 amino acids. V was shortened by 2 bases and J by 8 bases, with 10 bases between the two germline ends.

A few counts support this clonotype. The chain combines TRBV2 with TRBJ1-5; D uncertain. V lost 4 bases and J lost 2, with 12 bases in between. The CDR3 loop spans 15 amino acids. In germline, CDR1 is SNHLY, CDR2 FYNNEI. In DNA form, the CDR3 reads TGTGCCAGCAGTGCCGAGGGAATTGGCAATCAGCCCCAGCATTTT. Encoded protein: CASSAEGIGNQPQHF.

This clonotype was found a few times. The V gene is TRBV20-1, the J gene TRBJ2-1, with D tentatively TRBD1 (6 bases). V lost 6 bases and J lost 4, with 10 bases in between. This CDR3 is 12 amino acids long. From germline, CDR1 is DFQATT and CDR2 SNEGSKA (reference sequence). The CDR3: CSAGQLYNEQFF. The CDR3 bases are TGCAGTGCCGGACAGCTATACAATGAGCAGTTCTTC.

This clonotype was observed at least ten times. The V gene is TRBV5-1, the J gene TRBJ2-3; weak D call: TRBD1 (6 bases). There are 16 residues in the CDR3. Trimming took off 1 base at V and 2 bases at J, with 14 bases between the two ends. Germline CDR1 reads SGHRS; CDR2 reads YFSETQ. The CDR3 DNA sequence: TGCGCCAGCAGCTTGAATTCCGGACAGAACACAGATACGCAGTATTTT. Amino acid sequence: CASSLNSGQNTDTQYF.

The chain has TRBV6-1 and TRBJ1-3; D unresolved. This CDR3 has 15 residues. Per the germline V gene, CDR1 is MNHNS and CDR2 is SASEGT. Trimming left V 2 bases short and J 0 bases short, with 8 bases between. The CDR3 spells CASSEISRSGNTIYF. Written as DNA, the CDR3 is TGTGCCAGCAGTGAAATCAGTCGCTCTGGAAACACCATATATTTT.

This clonotype was recorded many times. The chain joins TRBV28 to TRBJ2-1; D assignment may be TRBD1 or TRBD2 (6 bases each). V shed 11 bases and J shed 15 bases, with 17 bases lying between them. There are 10 residues in the CDR3. The V gene's germline CDR1 is MDHEN and CDR2 SYDVKM. DNA of the CDR3: TGTGCCGCAGAAAAAGGGGGGCTGTTCTTC. Translated: CAAEKGGLFF.

This clonotype was seen many times. V and J are TRBV30 and TRBJ2-2; D is uncertain. The CDR3 extends over 15 amino acids. CDR1 is GTSNPN and CDR2 is SVGIG in the germline V gene (reference sequence). V gave up 0 bases and J gave up 0 bases, with 8 bases separating them. CDR3 sequence reads: CAWSVVTANTGELFF. The DNA of the CDR3 is TGTGCCTGGAGTGTAGTGACGGCGAACACCGGGGAGCTGTTTTTT.

V is TRBV9 and J is TRBJ1-2, with D unresolved. CDR1 is SGDLS and CDR2 is YYNGEE in the germline V gene. The CDR3 sequence is 13 residues long. V gave up 1 base and J gave up 1 base, with 5 bases separating them. The CDR3 spells CASSVLHNYGYTF. CDR3 bases: TGTGCCAGCAGCGTACTCCATAACTATGGCTACACCTTC.

Many counts were recorded for this clonotype. The V and J genes are TRBV7-9 and TRBJ2-7; TRBD2 matches 7 bases. The length of the CDR3 is 15 residues. The ends lost 1 base at V and 2 bases at J; junction bases unmatched: 5. Germline V gives CDR1 SEHNR, CDR2 FQNEAQ (reference sequence). The DNA for the CDR3 is TGTGCCAGCAGCTTAGATCGGACTAGACCCTACGAGCAGTACTTC. Translated, it gives CASSLDRTRPYEQYF.

Concerning this clonotype: Being one base from a much bigger clone, this may be a read error. This rearrangement joins TRBV5-1 to TRBJ1-5; D gene uncertain. This CDR3 has 14 amino acids. CDR1 and CDR2 (germline): SGHRS, YFSETQ. CDR3 sequence reads: CASNLAGQAEPQHF. In DNA form, the CDR3 reads TGCGCCAGCAACTTGGCCGGGCAGGCTGAGCCCCAGCATTTT.

The table lists this clonotype with a few counts. The V and J genes are TRBV9 and TRBJ2-1; 8 bases match TRBD2. The CDR3 covers 18 residues. Germline assignment: CDR1 SGDLS and CDR2 YYNGEE. V was clipped by 0 bases and J by 6 bases; unmatched bases: 14. CDR3 sequence reads: CASSVGLAGLNALNEQFF. For the CDR3, the DNA is TGTGCCAGCAGCGTAGGGCTAGCGGGCTTAAACGCCCTCAATGAGCAGTTCTTC. The full variable domain, rest sourced from reference TRBV9 and TRBJ2-1, is DSGVTQTPKHLITATGQRVTLRCSPRSGDLSVYWYQQSLDQGLQFLIQYYNGEERAKGNILERFSAQQFPDLHSELNLSSLELGDSALYFCASSVGLAGLNALNEQFFGPGTRLTVL.